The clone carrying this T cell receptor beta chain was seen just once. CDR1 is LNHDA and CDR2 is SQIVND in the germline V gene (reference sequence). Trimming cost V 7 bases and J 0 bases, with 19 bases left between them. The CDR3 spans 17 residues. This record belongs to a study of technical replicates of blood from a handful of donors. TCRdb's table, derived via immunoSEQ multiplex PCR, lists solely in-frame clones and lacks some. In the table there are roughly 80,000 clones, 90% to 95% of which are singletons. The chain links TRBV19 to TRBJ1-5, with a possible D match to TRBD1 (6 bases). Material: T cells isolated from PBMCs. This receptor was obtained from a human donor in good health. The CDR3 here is CASKVRGAANSNQPQHF. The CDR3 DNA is TGTGCCAGTAAAGTGCGGGGGGCGGCTAATAGCAATCAGCCCCAGCATTTT.